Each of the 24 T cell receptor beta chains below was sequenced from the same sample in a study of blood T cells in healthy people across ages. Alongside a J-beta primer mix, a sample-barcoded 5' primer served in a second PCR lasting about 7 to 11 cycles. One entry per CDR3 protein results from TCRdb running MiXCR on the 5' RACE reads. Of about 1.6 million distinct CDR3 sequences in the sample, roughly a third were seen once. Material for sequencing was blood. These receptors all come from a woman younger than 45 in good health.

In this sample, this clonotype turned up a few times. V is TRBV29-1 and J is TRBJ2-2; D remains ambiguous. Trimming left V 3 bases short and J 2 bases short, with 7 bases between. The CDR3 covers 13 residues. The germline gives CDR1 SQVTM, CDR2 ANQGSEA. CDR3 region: CSVDGTNTGELFF. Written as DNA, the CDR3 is TGCAGCGTTGATGGCACCAACACCGGGGAGCTGTTTTTT.

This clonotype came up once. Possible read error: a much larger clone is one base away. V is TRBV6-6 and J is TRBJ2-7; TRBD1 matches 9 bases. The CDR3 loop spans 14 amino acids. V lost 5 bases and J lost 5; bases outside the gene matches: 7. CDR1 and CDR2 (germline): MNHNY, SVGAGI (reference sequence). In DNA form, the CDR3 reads TGTGCCAGCAGTGGGGACAGGGAATGGCACGAGCAGTACTTC. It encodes CASSGDREWHEQYF.

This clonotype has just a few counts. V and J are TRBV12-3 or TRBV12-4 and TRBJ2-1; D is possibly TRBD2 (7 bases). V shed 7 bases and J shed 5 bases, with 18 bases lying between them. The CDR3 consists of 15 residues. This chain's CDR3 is CASTSRGAPHNEQFF. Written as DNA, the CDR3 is TGTGCCAGCACTAGCCGGGGGGCCCCCCACAATGAGCAGTTCTTC.

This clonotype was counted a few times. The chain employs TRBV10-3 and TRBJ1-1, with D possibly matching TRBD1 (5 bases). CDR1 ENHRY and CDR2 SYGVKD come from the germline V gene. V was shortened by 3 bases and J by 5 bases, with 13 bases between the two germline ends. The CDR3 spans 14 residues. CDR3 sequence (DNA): TGTGCCATCAGTGATTTGAGGGGAAGTACTGAAGCTTTCTTT. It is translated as CAISDLRGSTEAFF.

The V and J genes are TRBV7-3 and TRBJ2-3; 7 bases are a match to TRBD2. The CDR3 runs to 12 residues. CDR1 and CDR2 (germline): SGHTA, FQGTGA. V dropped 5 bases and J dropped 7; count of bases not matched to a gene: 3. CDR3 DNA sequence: TGTGCCAGCAGCGTGGGAGGGTATACGCAGTATTTT. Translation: CASSVGGYTQYF. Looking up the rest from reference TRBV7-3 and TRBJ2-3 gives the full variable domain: GAGVSQTPSNKVTEKGKYVELRCDPISGHTALYWYRQSLGQGPEFLIYFQGTGAADDSGLPNDRFFAVRPEGSVSTLKIQRTERGDSAVYLCASSVGGYTQYFGPGTRLTVL.

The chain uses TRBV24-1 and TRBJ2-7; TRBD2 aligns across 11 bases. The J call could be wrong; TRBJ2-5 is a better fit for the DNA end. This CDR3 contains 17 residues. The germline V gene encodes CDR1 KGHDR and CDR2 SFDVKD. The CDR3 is CATSGGTSGGPQETQYF. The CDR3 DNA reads TGTGCCACCAGTGGAGGAACTAGCGGGGGCCCACAAGAGACCCAGTACTTC.

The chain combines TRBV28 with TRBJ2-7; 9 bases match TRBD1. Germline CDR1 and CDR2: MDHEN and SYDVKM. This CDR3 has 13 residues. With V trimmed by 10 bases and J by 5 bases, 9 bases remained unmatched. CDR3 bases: TGTGCCACCTCCCGGGACAGGGTCCACGAGCAGTACTTC. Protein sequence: CATSRDRVHEQYF.

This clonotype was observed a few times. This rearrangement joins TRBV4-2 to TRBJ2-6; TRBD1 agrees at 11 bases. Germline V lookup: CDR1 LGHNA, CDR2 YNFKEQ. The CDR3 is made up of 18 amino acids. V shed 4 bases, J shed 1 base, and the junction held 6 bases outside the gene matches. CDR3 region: CASSRKGTGGSGANVLTF. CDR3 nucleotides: TGTGCCAGCAGCCGCAAGGGGACAGGGGGGTCTGGGGCCAACGTCCTGACTTTC.

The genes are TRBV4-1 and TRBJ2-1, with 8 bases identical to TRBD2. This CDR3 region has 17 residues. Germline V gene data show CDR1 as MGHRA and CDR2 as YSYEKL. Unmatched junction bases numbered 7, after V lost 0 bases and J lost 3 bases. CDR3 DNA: TGCGCCAGCAGCCAAGATATAGGTAGCGGGATCTACAATGAGCAGTTCTTC. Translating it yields CASSQDIGSGIYNEQFF.

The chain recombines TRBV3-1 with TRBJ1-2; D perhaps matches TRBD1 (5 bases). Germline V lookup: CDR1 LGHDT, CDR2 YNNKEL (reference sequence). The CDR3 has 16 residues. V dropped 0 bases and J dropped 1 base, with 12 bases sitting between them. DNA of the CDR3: TGTGCCAGCAGCCAAGAAGGGCAGGGCGGTAACTATGGCTACACCTTC. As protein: CASSQEGQGGNYGYTF.

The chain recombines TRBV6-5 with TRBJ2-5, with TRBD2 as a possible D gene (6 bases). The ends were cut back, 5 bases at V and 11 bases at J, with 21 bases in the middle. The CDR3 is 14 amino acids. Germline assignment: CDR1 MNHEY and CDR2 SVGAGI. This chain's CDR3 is CASSRGRDPREQYF. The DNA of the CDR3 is TGTGCCAGCAGTCGTGGCCGGGACCCACGGGAGCAGTACTTC.

Here the CDR3 reads CASSLGWDNEETQYF. Written as DNA, the CDR3 is TGTGCCAGCAGCTTGGGCTGGGACAACGAAGAGACCCAGTACTTC. V is TRBV5-6 and J is TRBJ2-5; tentative D call: TRBD1 (6 bases). Deletions cut 0 bases from V and 3 bases from J, with 12 bases between. CDR3 size: 15 residues. Germline CDR1 SGHDT, CDR2 YYEEEE.

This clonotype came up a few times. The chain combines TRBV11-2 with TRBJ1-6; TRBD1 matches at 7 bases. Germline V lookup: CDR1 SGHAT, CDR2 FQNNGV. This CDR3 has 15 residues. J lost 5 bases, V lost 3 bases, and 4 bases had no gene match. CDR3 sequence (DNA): TGTGCCAGCAGCTTCATCCAGGGGGATAATTCACCCCTCCACTTT. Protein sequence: CASSFIQGDNSPLHF.

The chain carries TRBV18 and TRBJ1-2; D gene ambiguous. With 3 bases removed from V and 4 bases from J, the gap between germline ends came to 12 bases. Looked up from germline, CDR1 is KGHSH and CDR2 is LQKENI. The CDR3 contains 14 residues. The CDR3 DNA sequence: TGTGCCAGCTCACCGGCGGAGCGCACCTATGGCTACACCTTC. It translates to CASSPAERTYGYTF. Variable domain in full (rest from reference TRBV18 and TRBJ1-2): NAGVMQNPRHLVRRRGQEARLRCSPMKGHSHVYWYRQLPEEGLKFMVYLQKENIIDESGMPKERFSAEFPKEGPSILRIQQVVRGDSAAYFCASSPAERTYGYTFGSGTRLTVV.

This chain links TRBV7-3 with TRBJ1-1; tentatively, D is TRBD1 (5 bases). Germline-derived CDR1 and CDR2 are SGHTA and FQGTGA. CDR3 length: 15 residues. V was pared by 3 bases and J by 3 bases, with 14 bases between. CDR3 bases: TGTGCCAGCAGCTTGGGAGGGGTCATGGACACTGAAGCTTTCTTT. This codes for CASSLGGVMDTEAFF. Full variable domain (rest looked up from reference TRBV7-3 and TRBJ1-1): GAGVSQTPSNKVTEKGKYVELRCDPISGHTALYWYRQSLGQGPEFLIYFQGTGAADDSGLPNDRFFAVRPEGSVSTLKIQRTERGDSAVYLCASSLGGVMDTEAFFGQGTRLTVV.

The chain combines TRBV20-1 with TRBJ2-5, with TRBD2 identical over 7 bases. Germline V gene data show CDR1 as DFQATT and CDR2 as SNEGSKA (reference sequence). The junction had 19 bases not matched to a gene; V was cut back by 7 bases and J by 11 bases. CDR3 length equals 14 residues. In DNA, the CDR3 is TGCAGTGTCCCCCCTAGCGGTAGTTACAATGAGCAGTACTTC. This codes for CSVPPSGSYNEQYF.

CDR3 nucleotides: TGCGCCAGCAGCCCCCGTGGGGTAGCGGGAGACCATGAGCAGTTCTTC. Translating gives CASSPRGVAGDHEQFF. The chain joins TRBV4-1 to TRBJ2-1; 9 bases agree with TRBD2. The CDR3 is made up of 16 amino acids. V shed 4 bases, J shed 8 bases, and the junction held 12 bases outside the gene matches. CDR1 is MGHRA, CDR2 YSYEKL, per germline.

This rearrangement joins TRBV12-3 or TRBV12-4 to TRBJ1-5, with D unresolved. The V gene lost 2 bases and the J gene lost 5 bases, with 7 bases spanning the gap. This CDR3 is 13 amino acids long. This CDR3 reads CASSLSRDQPQHF. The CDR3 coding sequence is TGTGCCAGCAGTTTAAGCAGAGATCAGCCCCAGCATTTT.

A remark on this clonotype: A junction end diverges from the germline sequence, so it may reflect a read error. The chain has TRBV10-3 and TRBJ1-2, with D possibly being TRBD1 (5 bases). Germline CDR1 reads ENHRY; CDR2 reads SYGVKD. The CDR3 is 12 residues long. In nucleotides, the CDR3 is TGTACCATCAGTGAGGGGCAGGGAGGCTACACCTTC. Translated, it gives CTISEGQGGYTF.

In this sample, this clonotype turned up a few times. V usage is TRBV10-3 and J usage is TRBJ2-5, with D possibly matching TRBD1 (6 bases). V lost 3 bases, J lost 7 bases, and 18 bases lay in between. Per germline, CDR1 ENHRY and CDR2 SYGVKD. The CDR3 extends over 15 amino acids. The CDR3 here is CAISEPDRPRGTQYF. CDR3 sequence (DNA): TGTGCCATCAGTGAACCCGACAGGCCCCGGGGGACCCAGTACTTC.

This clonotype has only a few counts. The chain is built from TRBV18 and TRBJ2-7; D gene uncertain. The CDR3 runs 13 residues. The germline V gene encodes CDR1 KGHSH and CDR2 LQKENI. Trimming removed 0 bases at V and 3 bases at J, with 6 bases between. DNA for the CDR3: TGTGCCAGCTCACCACCTTCCGTCTACGAGCAGTACTTC. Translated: CASSPPSVYEQYF.

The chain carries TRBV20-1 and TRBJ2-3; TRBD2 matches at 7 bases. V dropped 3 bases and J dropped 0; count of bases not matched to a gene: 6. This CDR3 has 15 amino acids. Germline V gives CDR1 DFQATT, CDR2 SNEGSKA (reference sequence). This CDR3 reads CSARNIAGSTDTQYF. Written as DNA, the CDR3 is TGCAGTGCTAGGAATATAGCGGGTAGCACAGATACGCAGTATTTT.

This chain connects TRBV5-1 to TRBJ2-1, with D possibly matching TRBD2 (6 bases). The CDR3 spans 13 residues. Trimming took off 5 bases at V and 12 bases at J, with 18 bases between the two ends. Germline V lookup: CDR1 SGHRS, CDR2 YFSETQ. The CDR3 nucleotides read TGCGCCAGCAGGGAGGGGATTGGAGTAGGGCAGTTCTTC. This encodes CASREGIGVGQFF.

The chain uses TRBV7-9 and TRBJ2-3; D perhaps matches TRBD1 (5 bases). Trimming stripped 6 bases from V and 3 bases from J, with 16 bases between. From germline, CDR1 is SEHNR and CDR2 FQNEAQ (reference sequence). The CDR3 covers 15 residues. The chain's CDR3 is CASSAGFVWTDTQYF. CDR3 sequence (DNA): TGTGCCAGCAGTGCAGGGTTCGTATGGACAGATACGCAGTATTTT.